This T cell receptor (beta chain) was sequenced during a study of shared T cell receptors in the human thymus. The length of the CDR3 is 14 residues. With 10 bases clipped from V and 6 bases from J, the junction kept 10 bases outside the gene matches. The germline V gene encodes CDR1 MGHRA and CDR2 YSYEKL. Measured with immunoSEQ multiplex PCR; TCRdb has only the in-frame clones, and not every one. The sample includes hundreds of thousands of clones, around 87% of them seen just once. This sample was shared with a second study, whose subject was human thymus T cells.

Sequencing was done on a sample of thymocytes. The receptor was isolated from a boy under two years old with a congenital heart defect. The genes are TRBV4-1 and TRBJ2-1; TRBD2 matches 9 bases. The CDR3 is CATATTSGPNEQFF. As DNA, the CDR3 is TGCGCCACCGCGACGACTAGCGGACCCAATGAGCAGTTCTTC.